This T cell receptor (beta chain) derives from a study of T cells in women clearing cervical HPV infection. Sequenced by immunoSEQ multiplex PCR; TCRdb stores in-frame clones only, minus some. Its table lists some 20,000 clones. This clonotype was sampled from a woman aged 18 to 75 with a cervical HPV16 infection that either progressed to CIN3+ or cleared (not recorded which). Sequenced: blood buffy coat.

The part of the CDR3 DNA that was read is TGTGCCAGCCGGGACAATGGC. This codes for CASRDNG. The complete CDR3 sequence is CASRDNGYTF. The chain joins TRBV19 to TRBJ1-2; D possibly corresponds to TRBD1 (6 bases). The read ends 3 residues shy of where the CDR3 ends; the end is completed using the germline J gene. The CDR3 loop spans 10 amino acids. V shed 9 bases and J shed 6 bases, with 8 bases lying between them. Germline CDR1 and CDR2: LNHDA and SQIVND (reference sequence).